The TCR beta chain under discussion was sequenced for a study of blood T cell repertoires in COVID-19. Across the whole study: The study drew acute and convalescent COVID-19 samples from the United States, Italy and Spain.

TCRdb keeps only in-frame clones here, not all; method: immunoSEQ multiplex PCR. The sample includes fewer than 300,000 clones, approximately 81% of them seen just once. The CDR3 extends over 15 amino acids. V shed 7 bases, J shed 4 bases, and the junction held 10 bases outside the gene matches. The germline gives CDR1 SGHRS, CDR2 YFSETQ. Individuals drawn from around 25 US areas were about 18 to 95 years old. Which cohort a participant joined came from the clinical history participants gave. The chain couples TRBV5-1 to TRBJ1-4, with 7 bases aligning to TRBD1. The TCR originated in a woman between 50 and 59 years old who had recovered from COVID-19. The sample was PBMCs or T cells enriched from blood (not recorded which). The CDR3 protein is CASAYSGQLNEKLFF. CDR3 sequence (DNA): TGCGCCAGCGCCTACTCGGGACAGCTTAATGAAAAACTGTTTTTT.